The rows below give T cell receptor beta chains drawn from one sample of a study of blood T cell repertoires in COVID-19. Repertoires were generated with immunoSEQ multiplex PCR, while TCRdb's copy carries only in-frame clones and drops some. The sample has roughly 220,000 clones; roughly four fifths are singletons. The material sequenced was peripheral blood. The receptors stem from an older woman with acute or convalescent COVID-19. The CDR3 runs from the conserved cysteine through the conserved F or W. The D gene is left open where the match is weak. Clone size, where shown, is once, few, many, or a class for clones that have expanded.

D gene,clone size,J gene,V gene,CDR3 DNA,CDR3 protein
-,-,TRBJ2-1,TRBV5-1,TGCGCCAGCAGCTGGGCAACCGGGACTCACTCCTACAATGAGCAGTTCTTC,CASSWATGTHSYNEQFF
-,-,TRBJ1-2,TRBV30,TGTGCCTGGAGTGTTCAACGGAACTATGGCTACACCTTC,CAWSVQRNYGYTF
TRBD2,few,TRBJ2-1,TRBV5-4,TGTGCCAGCAGCTTGATGCGCGGGGGGTTCAATGAGCAGTTCTTC,CASSLMRGGFNEQFF
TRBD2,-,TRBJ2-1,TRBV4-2,TGTGCCAGCAGCCAAGATGGGGCGGGCGGGGGGACGGAAAATGAGCAGTTCTTC,CASSQDGAGGGTENEQFF
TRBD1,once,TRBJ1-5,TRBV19,TGTGCCACCACCCGAGGACAGGGTTATCAGCCCCAGCATTTT,CATTRGQGYQPQHF
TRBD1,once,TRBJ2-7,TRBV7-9,TGTGCCAGCAGCCCCCGGACAGGGTCTTTACCTATAGAGCAGTACTTC,CASSPRTGSLPIEQYF
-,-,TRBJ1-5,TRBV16,TGTGCCAGCAGCCATTCTGGGGGCTACAATCAGCCCCAGCATTTT,CASSHSGGYNQPQHF
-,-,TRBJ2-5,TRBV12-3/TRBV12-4,TGTGCCAGCAGCCATCGGGGGAAAGAGACCCAGTACTTC,CASSHRGKETQYF
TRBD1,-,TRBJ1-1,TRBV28,TGTGCCAGCAGTTTAGCGGACAGGAAAGCTTTCTTT,CASSLADRKAFF
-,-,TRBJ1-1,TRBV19,TGTGCCACCGCAAACAGGGACACTGAAGCTTTCTTT,CATANRDTEAFF
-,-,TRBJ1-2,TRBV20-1,TGCAGTGCTAGTAGGGGTTCGGATGGCTACACCTTC,CSASRGSDGYTF
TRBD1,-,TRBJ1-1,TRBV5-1,TGCGCCAGCTGGGGACAGGCCGGCACTGAAGCTTTCTTT,CASWGQAGTEAFF
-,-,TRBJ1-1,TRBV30,TGTGCCTGGAGCCTGGGGGGGCGCATGAACACTGAAGCTTTCTTT,CAWSLGGRMNTEAFF
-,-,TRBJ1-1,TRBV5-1,TGCGCCAGCAGCTTGGCCCAGGGCTTGGGCACTGAAGCTTTCTTT,CASSLAQGLGTEAFF
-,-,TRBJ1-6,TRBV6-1,TGTGCCAGCAGTGAAGGACAGGCCAGTGGTTCACCCCTCCACTTT,CASSEGQASGSPLHF
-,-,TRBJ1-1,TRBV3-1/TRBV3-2,TGTGCCAGCAGCCAAGATACGGTGCTGAACACTGAAGCTTTCTTT,CASSQDTVLNTEAFF
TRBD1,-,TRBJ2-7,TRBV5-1,TGCGCCAGCAGTTATGGACAGGGGAATCTATACGAGCAGTACTTC,CASSYGQGNLYEQYF
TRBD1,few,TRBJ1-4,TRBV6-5,TGTGCCAGCAGTAAGGGGACAGGGAGTGAAAAACTGTTTTTT,CASSKGTGSEKLFF
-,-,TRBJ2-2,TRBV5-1,TGCGCCAGCAGCTCGGGACACGCGAACACCGGGGAGCTGTTTTTT,CASSSGHANTGELFF
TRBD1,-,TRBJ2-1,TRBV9,TGTGCCAGCAGCTCTGGACAGGGTACAAACAATGAGCAGTTCTTC,CASSSGQGTNNEQFF
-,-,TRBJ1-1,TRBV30,TGTGCCTGGAGCGGCGGGAACACTGAAGCTTTCTTT,CAWSGGNTEAFF
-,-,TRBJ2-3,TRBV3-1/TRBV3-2,TGTGCCAGCAGCCAAGTACAGCGGGGCACAGATACGCAGTATTTT,CASSQVQRGTDTQYF
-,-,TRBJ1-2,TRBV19,TGTGCCAGCCAGAGACAGGAAACCTATGGCTACACCTTC,CASQRQETYGYTF
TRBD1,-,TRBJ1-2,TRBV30,TGTGCCTGGAACCCGACAGGGCTCTATGGCTACACCTTC,CAWNPTGLYGYTF
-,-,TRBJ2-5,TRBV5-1,TGCGCCAGCAGCTTGGTTTCAGGACAAGAGACCCAGTACTTC,CASSLVSGQETQYF
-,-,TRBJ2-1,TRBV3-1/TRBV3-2,TGTGCCAGCAGCCAGCAGTACAATGAGCAGTTCTTC,CASSQQYNEQFF
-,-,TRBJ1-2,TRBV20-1,TGCAGTGCTAGTCTCTTTGGCACCCTAGCTAACTATGGCTACACCTTC,CSASLFGTLANYGYTF
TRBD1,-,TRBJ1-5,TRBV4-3,TGCGCCAGCAGCCAAGAAAGACAGGGTGGGCAGCCCCAGCATTTT,CASSQERQGGQPQHF
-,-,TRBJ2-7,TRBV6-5,TGTGCCAGCAGTCTCAGGATCTCCTACGAGCAGTACTTC,CASSLRISYEQYF
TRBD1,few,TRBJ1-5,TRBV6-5,TGTGCCAGCAGGATCGGGACAGGGGGAGCTCAGCCCCAGCATTTT,CASRIGTGGAQPQHF
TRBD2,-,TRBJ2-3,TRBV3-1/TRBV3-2,TGTGCCAGCAGCCAAGCGATGGCGGGGGTGTTGACAGATACGCAGTATTTT,CASSQAMAGVLTDTQYF
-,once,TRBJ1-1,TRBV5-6,TGTGCCAGCAGCTCAGGGATGGCGAACACTGAAGCTTTCTTT,CASSSGMANTEAFF
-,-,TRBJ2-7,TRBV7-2,TGTGCCAGCAGCCCCGGGACTGGCTACGAGCAGTACTTC,CASSPGTGYEQYF
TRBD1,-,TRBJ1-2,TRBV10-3,TGTGCCATCTGGGGACAGGGCATTCTCGACTATGGCTACACCTTC,CAIWGQGILDYGYTF
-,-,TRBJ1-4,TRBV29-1,TGCAGCTACAGGGTCGGTAACGAAAAACTGTTTTTT,CSYRVGNEKLFF
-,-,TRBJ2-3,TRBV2,TGTGCCAGCAGATCAGGGTCGGCCACAGATACGCAGTATTTT,CASRSGSATDTQYF
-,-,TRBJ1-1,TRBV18,TGTGCCAGCTCACCTCAGGAATACACTGAAGCTTTCTTT,CASSPQEYTEAFF
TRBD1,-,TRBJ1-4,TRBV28,TGTGCCAGCAGTTTATGGAGATCGACAGGGATGGGTGAAAAACTGTTTTTT,CASSLWRSTGMGEKLFF
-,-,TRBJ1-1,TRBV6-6,TGTGCCAGCACCCAGACGGAGGGAGTCGCTGAAGCTTTCTTT,CASTQTEGVAEAFF
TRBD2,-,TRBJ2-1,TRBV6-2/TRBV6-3,TGTGCCAGCAGCCAAAGGGAGGGTTGGGGACTTCGTGAGCAGTTCTTC,CASSQREGWGLREQFF
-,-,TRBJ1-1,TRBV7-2,TGTGCCAGCAGCCAAGACACGCGGGCAGAAGCTTTCTTT,CASSQDTRAEAFF
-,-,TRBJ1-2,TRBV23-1,TGCGCCAGCAGACCAAACTCACAGGGTATAGAAGATCATGGCTACACCTTC,CASRPNSQGIEDHGYTF
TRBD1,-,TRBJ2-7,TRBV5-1,TGCGCCAGCAGCTCTCATACGGACAGGGAACCCTACGAGCAGTACTTC,CASSSHTDREPYEQYF
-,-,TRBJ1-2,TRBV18,TGTGCCAGCTCACCACCAGGACACGCTCCTGGCTACACCTTC,CASSPPGHAPGYTF
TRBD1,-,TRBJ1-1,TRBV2,TGTGCCAGCAGTACTCCTCAGGACAGGGGTTTTGGTGGCACTGAAGCTTTCTTT,CASSTPQDRGFGGTEAFF
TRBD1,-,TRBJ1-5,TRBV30,TGTGCCTGGGCCACAGGGGGCGGTCAGCCCCAGCATTTT,CAWATGGGQPQHF
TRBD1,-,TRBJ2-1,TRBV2,TGTGCCAGCACGCGGACAGGCTACAATGAGCAGTTCTTC,CASTRTGYNEQFF
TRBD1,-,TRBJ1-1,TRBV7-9,TGTGCCAGCAGCCCTGGACAGGCGACTGAAGCTTTCTTT,CASSPGQATEAFF
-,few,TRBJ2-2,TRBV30,TGTGCCTGGAGTGTATTTCTGGACAGCGCGAACACCGGGGAGCTGTTTTTT,CAWSVFLDSANTGELFF
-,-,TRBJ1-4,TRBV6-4,TGTGCCAGCAGTGAGCAAGCAGGGCCGAATGAAAAACTGTTTTTT,CASSEQAGPNEKLFF
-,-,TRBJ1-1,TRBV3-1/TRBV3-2,TGTGCCAGCAGCCAAGAGGTAATTGGGGCCGCTGAAGCTTTCTTT,CASSQEVIGAAEAFF
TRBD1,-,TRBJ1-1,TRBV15,TGTGCCACCAGCAGATTACCCAGGGGGCAGAACACTGAAGCTTTCTTT,CATSRLPRGQNTEAFF
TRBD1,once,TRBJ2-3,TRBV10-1,TGCGCCAGTCCCGGGACAGGGGGCACAGATACGCAGTATTTT,CASPGTGGTDTQYF
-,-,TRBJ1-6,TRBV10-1,TGCGCCAGCAGTGAAAGAGGCACCCTCACCGATTCACCCCTCCACTTT,CASSERGTLTDSPLHF